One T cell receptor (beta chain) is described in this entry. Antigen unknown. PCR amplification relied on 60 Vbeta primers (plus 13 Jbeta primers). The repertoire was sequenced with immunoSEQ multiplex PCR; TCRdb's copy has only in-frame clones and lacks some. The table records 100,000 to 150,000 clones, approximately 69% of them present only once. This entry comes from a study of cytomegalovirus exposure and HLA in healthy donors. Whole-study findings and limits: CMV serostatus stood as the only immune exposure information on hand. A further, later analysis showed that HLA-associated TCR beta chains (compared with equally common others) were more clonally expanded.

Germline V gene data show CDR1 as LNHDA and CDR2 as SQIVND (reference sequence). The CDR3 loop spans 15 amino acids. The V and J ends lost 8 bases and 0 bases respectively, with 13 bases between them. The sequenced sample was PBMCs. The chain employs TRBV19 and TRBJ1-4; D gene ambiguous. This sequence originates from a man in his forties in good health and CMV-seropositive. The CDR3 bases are TGTGCCAGTTCCGGGTCGGAAACAACTAATGAAAAACTGTTTTTT. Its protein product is CASSGSETTNEKLFF.